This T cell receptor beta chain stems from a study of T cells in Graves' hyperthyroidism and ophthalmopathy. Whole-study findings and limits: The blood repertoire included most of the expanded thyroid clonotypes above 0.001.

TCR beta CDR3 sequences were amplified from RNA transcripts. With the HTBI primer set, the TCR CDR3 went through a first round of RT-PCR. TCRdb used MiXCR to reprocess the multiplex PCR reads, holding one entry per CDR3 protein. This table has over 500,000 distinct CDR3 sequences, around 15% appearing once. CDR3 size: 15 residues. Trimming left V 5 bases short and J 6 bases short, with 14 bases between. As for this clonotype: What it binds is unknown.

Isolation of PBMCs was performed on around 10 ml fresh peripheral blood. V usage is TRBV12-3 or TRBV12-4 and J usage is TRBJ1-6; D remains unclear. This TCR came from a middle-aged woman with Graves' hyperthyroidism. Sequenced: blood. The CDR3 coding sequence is TGTGCCAGCAGTCCCGACGGACTACCTAATTCACCCCTCCACTTT. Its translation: CASSPDGLPNSPLHF.